This T cell receptor (beta chain) was obtained from a study of T-cell reconstitution after alpha-beta-depleted transplantation in children. Study-wide results and caveats: The authors attributed T-cell counts and diversity one year after transplant mostly to newly produced T cells. It was surviving recipient T cells and thymic progenitors that gave some patients high TCRbeta diversity at day 60. Reports say that about two months after transplant, the alpha-beta T cells came out of several hundred graft clones that had expanded.

Trimming took 5 bases from V and 5 from J; bases not matched to a gene: 10. Germline V gives CDR1 SNHLY, CDR2 FYNNEI. The CDR3 has 16 amino acids. The TCRbeta library was prepared with unique molecular identifiers. TCRdb redid the calling of the PCR reads with MiXCR, one entry per CDR3 protein. The sample yields 30,000 to 40,000 distinct CDR3 sequences, approximately 7% seen once. This clonotype was counted ten times or more. Its antigen is not known. The receptor was isolated from a child younger than two who had a stem cell transplant for acute myeloid leukemia, so the T cells may come from the graft donor. The sequences come from peripheral blood, collected 60 days after TCRalphabeta/CD19-depleted stem cell transplant. This chain joins TRBV2 and TRBJ1-4, with 8 bases lining up with TRBD1. The CDR3 loop is CASSRSLQGANEKLFF. CDR3 bases: TGTGCCAGCAGTCGGTCCCTCCAGGGGGCAAATGAAAAACTGTTTTTT. The complete variable domain, with remaining parts taken from reference TRBV2 and TRBJ1-4, reads EPEVTQTPSHQVTQMGQEVILRCVPISNHLYFYWYRQILGQKVEFLVSFYNNEISEKSEIFDDQFSVERPDGSNFTLKIRSTKLEDSAMYFCASSRSLQGANEKLFFGSGTQLSVL.